The present TCR beta chain was sequenced within a study of cytomegalovirus exposure and HLA in healthy donors. Donors were ostensibly healthy at sampling, although undocumented immune exposures were probable. The trim removed 2 bases at V and 1 base at J, leaving 6 bases unmatched. Germline V gives CDR1 LGHNA, CDR2 YSLEER. The CDR3 spans 17 residues. Notes on this clone: Its specificity is not known.

PCR used 60 Vbeta primers and 13 Jbeta primers. The method was immunoSEQ multiplex PCR; TCRdb's version includes in-frame clones alone and lacks a portion of them. The sample yields 83,000 or so clones, around 74% seen once. Study-wide results and caveats: It was taken for granted in presence/absence analyses that sequencing depth across donors was roughly uniform.

The sample taken for sequencing was PBMCs. The rearrangement uses TRBV4-3 and TRBJ2-3; 10 bases fit TRBD2. This TCR was sampled from a man between 25 and 39 years old in good health and CMV-seropositive. The CDR3 loop is CASSQNLAGAGTDTQYF. CDR3 nucleotides: TGCGCCAGCAGCCAAAATCTAGCGGGGGCAGGCACAGATACGCAGTATTTT.